This T cell receptor beta chain comes out of a study of cytomegalovirus exposure and HLA in healthy donors. Notes on the study in general: There were 150 to 200 TCR beta chains listed as cytomegalovirus-associated. It was in a later analysis that TCR association rates were seen to vary by HLA locus, highest for DRB1 and lowest for HLA-C.

On this clone: Its antigen is not known.

Donors showed nominal health when sampled, although they likely had unrecorded immune exposures. The PCR had 60 Vbeta and 13 Jbeta primers. The assay was immunoSEQ multiplex PCR, and TCRdb's table has in-frame clones only and misses some. The sample includes about 200,000 clones, approximately 82% seen only once; the top ten take less than 4.5%. What was sequenced was PBMCs. This TCR was sampled from a male donor in good health and CMV-seronegative.

The CDR3 here is CASSPPRTGAYEQYF. The CDR3 bases are TGTGCCAGCTCACCACCGCGGACAGGGGCATACGAGCAGTACTTC. This chain connects TRBV18 to TRBJ2-7; the match to TRBD1 covers 9 bases. V lost 0 bases and J lost 4; bases outside the gene matches: 4. Germline V CDR1 and CDR2: KGHSH, LQKENI. This CDR3 has 15 residues.